Listed below are T cell receptor beta chains from one sample, sequenced in a study of T cells after yellow fever vaccination. TCRdb reprocessed the 5' RACE reads via MiXCR and lists one record per CDR3 protein. Of some 340,000 distinct CDR3 sequences listed, 4.1% were seen once; the top ten hold about 26%. The specimen comprised PBMCs, sampled 5 days after the yellow fever booster vaccination. These receptors came from a man aged 18 to 30 who received the YFV17D yellow fever vaccine. The CDR3 runs from the conserved cysteine through the conserved F or W. The D gene is left open where the match is weak. Size is omitted from some rows. Given values are once, few, many or a class for expanded clones.

clone size: few; D gene: -; J gene: TRBJ1-3; V gene: TRBV5-5; CDR3 protein: CASSPGRPAGNTIYF; CDR3 DNA: TGTGCCAGCAGCCCCGGTCGTCCCGCTGGAAACACCATATATTTT
clone size: few; D gene: -; J gene: TRBJ2-5; V gene: TRBV11-3; CDR3 protein: CASSFSQQETQYF; CDR3 DNA: TGTGCCAGCAGCTTTAGCCAACAAGAGACCCAGTACTTC
clone size: many; D gene: -; J gene: TRBJ2-7; V gene: TRBV6-5; CDR3 protein: CASSLGPMGSYEQYF; CDR3 DNA: TGTGCCAGCAGTCTCGGGCCGATGGGGTCCTACGAGCAGTACTTC
clone size: -; D gene: -; J gene: TRBJ2-5; V gene: TRBV2; CDR3 protein: CASMGRLAPLETQYF; CDR3 DNA: TGTGCCAGCATGGGGCGGCTAGCGCCATTAGAGACCCAGTACTTC
clone size: few; D gene: -; J gene: TRBJ2-7; V gene: TRBV5-4; CDR3 protein: CAAYDAGESREEYF; CDR3 DNA: TGTGCCGCATATGACGCAGGGGAGAGTCGCGAAGAGTACTTC
clone size: many; D gene: -; J gene: TRBJ2-1; V gene: TRBV21-1; CDR3 protein: CASTSWTTNEFF; CDR3 DNA: TGTGCCAGCACCAGCTGGACCACAAATGAGTTCTTC
clone size: -; D gene: -; J gene: TRBJ2-2; V gene: TRBV11-2; CDR3 protein: CASSPRAFLNTGELFF; CDR3 DNA: TGTGCCAGCAGCCCCCGGGCCTTCTTGAACACCGGGGAGCTGTTTTTT
clone size: few; D gene: TRBD1; J gene: TRBJ2-3; V gene: TRBV12-3/TRBV12-4; CDR3 protein: CASSLGEGARDTQYF; CDR3 DNA: TGTGCCAGCAGTTTAGGAGAGGGGGCAAGGGATACGCAGTATTTT
clone size: many; D gene: -; J gene: TRBJ2-7; V gene: TRBV15; CDR3 protein: CATSRVAGNEQYF; CDR3 DNA: TGTGCCACCAGCAGAGTGGCAGGGAACGAGCAGTACTTC
clone size: many; D gene: -; J gene: TRBJ1-2; V gene: TRBV19; CDR3 protein: CASSINVNYGYTF; CDR3 DNA: TGTGCCAGTAGTATAAATGTTAACTATGGCTACACCTTC
clone size: medium-sized; D gene: TRBD1; J gene: TRBJ2-2; V gene: TRBV4-1; CDR3 protein: CASSQPPGGPNTGELFF; CDR3 DNA: TGCGCCAGCAGCCAGCCTCCAGGGGGTCCGAACACCGGGGAGCTGTTTTTT
clone size: -; D gene: -; J gene: TRBJ1-5; V gene: TRBV6-2/TRBV6-3; CDR3 protein: CASKRENQPQHF; CDR3 DNA: TGTGCCAGCAAACGGGAGAATCAGCCCCAGCATTTT
clone size: -; D gene: -; J gene: TRBJ1-1; V gene: TRBV5-6; CDR3 protein: CASSYQGPPNTEAFF; CDR3 DNA: TGTGCCAGCAGCTACCAAGGGCCCCCGAACACTGAAGCTTTCTTT
clone size: many; D gene: TRBD2; J gene: TRBJ2-1; V gene: TRBV2; CDR3 protein: CASSGGASYNEQFF; CDR3 DNA: TGTGCCAGCAGCGGGGGGGCCTCCTACAATGAGCAGTTCTTC
clone size: -; D gene: -; J gene: TRBJ2-7; V gene: TRBV20-1; CDR3 protein: CSARESSEQYF; CDR3 DNA: TGCAGTGCTAGAGAGTCAAGCGAGCAGTACTTC
clone size: few; D gene: TRBD1; J gene: TRBJ2-1; V gene: TRBV7-9; CDR3 protein: CASISDRGGPFYNEQFF; CDR3 DNA: TGTGCCAGCATTAGCGACAGGGGAGGACCCTTTTACAATGAGCAGTTCTTC
clone size: few; D gene: TRBD1; J gene: TRBJ2-2; V gene: TRBV25-1; CDR3 protein: CASRTGSRDGELFF; CDR3 DNA: TGTGCCAGCAGGACAGGGTCGAGGGACGGGGAGCTGTTTTTT
clone size: many; D gene: TRBD1; J gene: TRBJ2-5; V gene: TRBV10-3; CDR3 protein: CATSARGKETQYF; CDR3 DNA: TGTGCCACCTCAGCCAGGGGGAAAGAGACCCAGTACTTC
clone size: many; D gene: TRBD2; J gene: TRBJ2-5; V gene: TRBV7-9; CDR3 protein: CATRGGGVQETQYF; CDR3 DNA: TGTGCCACCAGAGGCGGGGGGGTTCAAGAGACCCAGTACTTC
clone size: -; D gene: -; J gene: TRBJ1-1; V gene: TRBV12-2; CDR3 protein: CASRLVSTLNTEAFF; CDR3 DNA: TGTGCAAGTCGCTTAGTCAGCACGCTGAACACTGAAGCTTTCTTT
clone size: -; D gene: TRBD1; J gene: TRBJ1-1; V gene: TRBV10-3; CDR3 protein: CAIMGQGNTEAFF; CDR3 DNA: TGTGCCATCATGGGACAGGGAAACACTGAAGCTTTCTTT
clone size: few; D gene: TRBD1; J gene: TRBJ1-5; V gene: TRBV27; CDR3 protein: CASSFHTGANQPQHF; CDR3 DNA: TGTGCCAGCAGTTTCCACACAGGGGCCAATCAGCCCCAGCATTTT
clone size: -; D gene: TRBD1; J gene: TRBJ1-5; V gene: TRBV3-1; CDR3 protein: CASSQDQGGYQPQHF; CDR3 DNA: TGTGCCAGCAGCCAAGATCAGGGGGGTTATCAGCCCCAGCATTTT
clone size: -; D gene: -; J gene: TRBJ2-2; V gene: TRBV20-1; CDR3 protein: CSARDRERGTGELFF; CDR3 DNA: TGCAGTGCTAGAGATCGGGAAAGAGGCACCGGGGAGCTGTTTTTT
clone size: few; D gene: TRBD2; J gene: TRBJ2-3; V gene: TRBV3-1; CDR3 protein: CASSQERKVAGGGTDTQYF; CDR3 DNA: TGTGCCAGCAGCCAAGAGCGCAAGGTAGCGGGGGGAGGGACAGATACGCAGTATTTT
clone size: -; D gene: -; J gene: TRBJ1-5; V gene: TRBV7-2; CDR3 protein: CASSLYRPSSQHF; CDR3 DNA: TGTGCCAGCAGCTTATACCGCCCGTCGTCCCAGCATTTT
clone size: many; D gene: TRBD2; J gene: TRBJ2-7; V gene: TRBV6-2/TRBV6-3; CDR3 protein: CASSSDSGDYEQYF; CDR3 DNA: TGTGCCAGCAGTTCGGATAGCGGGGACTACGAGCAGTACTTC
clone size: -; D gene: -; J gene: TRBJ2-2; V gene: TRBV11-2; CDR3 protein: CASSFPRRGTRGTGELFF; CDR3 DNA: TGTGCCAGCAGCTTTCCACGAAGGGGGACCCGTGGCACCGGGGAGCTGTTTTTT
clone size: -; D gene: -; J gene: TRBJ2-1; V gene: TRBV7-9; CDR3 protein: CASSVRYNRSFDEQFF; CDR3 DNA: TGTGCCAGCAGCGTAAGATATAACAGGTCTTTCGATGAGCAGTTCTTC
clone size: few; D gene: TRBD2; J gene: TRBJ2-5; V gene: TRBV24-1; CDR3 protein: CATSDSLAGGQETQYF; CDR3 DNA: TGTGCCACCAGTGATTCCCTAGCGGGGGGACAAGAGACCCAGTACTTC
clone size: few; D gene: -; J gene: TRBJ1-4; V gene: TRBV6-5; CDR3 protein: CASSRQAANEKLFF; CDR3 DNA: TGTGCCAGCAGTCGACAGGCGGCTAATGAAAAACTGTTTTTT
clone size: -; D gene: TRBD2; J gene: TRBJ2-1; V gene: TRBV7-2; CDR3 protein: CASSAPLAGGNYEQFF; CDR3 DNA: TGTGCCAGCAGCGCTCCGCTCGCGGGGGGGAACTATGAGCAGTTCTTC
clone size: many; D gene: TRBD1; J gene: TRBJ1-5; V gene: TRBV12-3/TRBV12-4; CDR3 protein: CASSFGQGAYQPQHF; CDR3 DNA: TGTGCCAGCAGTTTCGGACAGGGGGCGTATCAGCCCCAGCATTTT
clone size: few; D gene: -; J gene: TRBJ2-5; V gene: TRBV2; CDR3 protein: CASSAEETQYF; CDR3 DNA: TGTGCCAGCAGTGCTGAAGAGACCCAGTACTTC
clone size: few; D gene: -; J gene: TRBJ1-4; V gene: TRBV6-5; CDR3 protein: CASSLGAGAEKLFF; CDR3 DNA: TGTGCCAGCAGTCTGGGGGCAGGGGCGGAAAAACTGTTTTTT
clone size: many; D gene: -; J gene: TRBJ2-6; V gene: TRBV20-1; CDR3 protein: CRAKGAGPDSGANVLTF; CDR3 DNA: TGCAGAGCTAAGGGTGCAGGGCCCGACTCTGGGGCCAACGTCCTGACTTTC
clone size: many; D gene: -; J gene: TRBJ1-2; V gene: TRBV7-9; CDR3 protein: CASSLTFRGGYGYTF; CDR3 DNA: TGTGCCAGCAGCTTAACGTTTCGGGGTGGCTATGGCTACACCTTC
clone size: few; D gene: TRBD1; J gene: TRBJ1-2; V gene: TRBV9; CDR3 protein: CASTAGQGSGYGYTF; CDR3 DNA: TGTGCCAGCACCGCGGGACAGGGAAGTGGATATGGCTACACCTTC
clone size: -; D gene: TRBD1; J gene: TRBJ2-7; V gene: TRBV12-5; CDR3 protein: CASGSAGQGSSYEQYF; CDR3 DNA: TGTGCTAGTGGTTCAGCGGGACAGGGTTCGTCCTACGAGCAGTACTTC
clone size: many; D gene: TRBD1; J gene: TRBJ2-2; V gene: TRBV5-1; CDR3 protein: CASSLARDSPSGELFF; CDR3 DNA: TGCGCCAGCAGCTTGGCCCGGGACAGCCCTTCCGGGGAGCTGTTTTTT
clone size: -; D gene: TRBD1; J gene: TRBJ2-5; V gene: TRBV12-3/TRBV12-4; CDR3 protein: CASSRTGRGQETQYF; CDR3 DNA: TGTGCCAGCAGTCGGACAGGCCGGGGTCAAGAGACCCAGTACTTC
clone size: -; D gene: -; J gene: TRBJ2-1; V gene: TRBV12-3/TRBV12-4; CDR3 protein: CASMGDPYNEQFF; CDR3 DNA: TGTGCCAGTATGGGGGATCCCTACAATGAGCAGTTCTTC
clone size: many; D gene: -; J gene: TRBJ2-2; V gene: TRBV5-1; CDR3 protein: CASSRDRTITGELFF; CDR3 DNA: TGCGCCAGCAGCCGCGATAGAACCATCACCGGGGAGCTGTTTTTT
clone size: few; D gene: -; J gene: TRBJ2-3; V gene: TRBV6-6; CDR3 protein: CASTGGRSLRNTQYF; CDR3 DNA: TGTGCCAGCACCGGGGGCCGGTCGCTACGTAATACGCAGTATTTT
clone size: few; D gene: TRBD1; J gene: TRBJ1-1; V gene: TRBV6-5; CDR3 protein: CASSYAGQANTEAFF; CDR3 DNA: TGTGCCAGCAGTTACGCGGGACAGGCGAACACTGAAGCTTTCTTT
clone size: many; D gene: TRBD1; J gene: TRBJ2-7; V gene: TRBV6-2/TRBV6-3; CDR3 protein: CASSYRDRGTNEQYF; CDR3 DNA: TGTGCCAGCAGTTACCGGGACAGGGGCACCAACGAGCAGTACTTC
clone size: many; D gene: TRBD2; J gene: TRBJ2-2; V gene: TRBV3-1; CDR3 protein: CASSQRLAATGELFF; CDR3 DNA: TGTGCCAGCAGCCAACGGCTAGCGGCCACCGGGGAGCTGTTTTTT
clone size: many; D gene: -; J gene: TRBJ2-6; V gene: TRBV5-1; CDR3 protein: CASRVGTMAGANVLTF; CDR3 DNA: TGCGCCAGCAGAGTGGGTACGATGGCTGGGGCCAACGTCCTGACTTTC
clone size: many; D gene: TRBD2; J gene: TRBJ2-5; V gene: TRBV2; CDR3 protein: CASSPPSSGETQYF; CDR3 DNA: TGTGCCAGCAGTCCCCCTTCTAGCGGAGAGACCCAGTACTTC
clone size: -; D gene: TRBD1; J gene: TRBJ1-3; V gene: TRBV5-8; CDR3 protein: CASSSGQGGGNTIYF; CDR3 DNA: TGTGCCAGCAGCTCCGGACAGGGAGGTGGAAACACCATATATTTT
clone size: many; D gene: -; J gene: TRBJ2-7; V gene: TRBV3-1; CDR3 protein: CASSQNSATYEQYF; CDR3 DNA: TGTGCCAGCAGCCAAAACTCCGCAACCTACGAGCAGTACTTC
clone size: -; D gene: -; J gene: TRBJ2-3; V gene: TRBV7-7; CDR3 protein: CASSSSSVSTDTQYF; CDR3 DNA: TGTGCTAGCAGCTCTTCTAGCGTTAGCACAGATACGCAGTATTTT
clone size: few; D gene: -; J gene: TRBJ2-3; V gene: TRBV29-1; CDR3 protein: CSVRDNGGSTDTQYF; CDR3 DNA: TGCAGCGTTCGCGATAACGGGGGAAGCACAGATACGCAGTATTTT
clone size: many; D gene: -; J gene: TRBJ2-1; V gene: TRBV7-2; CDR3 protein: CASSFRGTRNNEQFF; CDR3 DNA: TGTGCCAGCAGCTTCCGGGGGACCCGGAACAATGAGCAGTTCTTC
clone size: -; D gene: TRBD1; J gene: TRBJ2-7; V gene: TRBV13; CDR3 protein: CASSNGQAYEQYF; CDR3 DNA: TGTGCCAGCAGCAACGGACAGGCCTACGAGCAGTACTTC